This T cell receptor beta chain was obtained from a study of technical replicates of blood from a few donors. Only in-frame clones appear in the TCRdb table, and some are missing; sequencing was by immunoSEQ multiplex PCR. The sample contains 80,000 or so clones, approximately 94% of which appear only once. This clone was counted only a few times. V was cut by 9 bases and J by 2 bases, with 5 bases left in between. Germline CDR1 LNHDA, CDR2 SQIVND (reference sequence). There are 10 residues in the CDR3. This sequence joins TRBV19 and TRBJ2-7, with D maybe TRBD1 (5 bases). This clonotype was obtained from a human donor in good health. The sample consisted of T cells isolated from PBMCs. The CDR3 DNA follows: TGTGCCAGAGGGGCCTACGAGCAGTACTTC. Protein: CARGAYEQYF.